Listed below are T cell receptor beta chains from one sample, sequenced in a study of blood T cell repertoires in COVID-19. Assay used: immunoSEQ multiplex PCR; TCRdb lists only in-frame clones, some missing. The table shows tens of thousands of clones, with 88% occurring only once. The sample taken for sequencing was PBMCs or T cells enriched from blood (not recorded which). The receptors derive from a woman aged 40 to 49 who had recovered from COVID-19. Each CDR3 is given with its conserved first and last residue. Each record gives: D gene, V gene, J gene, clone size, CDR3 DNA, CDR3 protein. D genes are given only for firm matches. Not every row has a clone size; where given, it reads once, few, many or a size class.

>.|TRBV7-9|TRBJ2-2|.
TGTGCCAGCAGCTTCCTAGAGACCGGGGAGCTGTTTTTT
CASSFLETGELFF
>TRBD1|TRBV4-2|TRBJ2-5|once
TGTGCCAGCAGCCCCTCCGTACCGGGACAGCAAGAGACCCAGTACTTC
CASSPSVPGQQETQYF
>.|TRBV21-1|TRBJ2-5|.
TGTGCCAGCAGCCCAGGGACAGGGGCAGGGAAAGGCCAAGAGACCCAGTACTTC
CASSPGTGAGKGQETQYF
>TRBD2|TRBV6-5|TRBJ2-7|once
TGTGCCAGCAAGCCGGGACTAGCGGTCGAGCAGTACTTC
CASKPGLAVEQYF
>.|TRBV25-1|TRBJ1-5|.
TGTGCCAGCAGTGAAGGACATAGGGGTAATCAGCCCCAGCATTTT
CASSEGHRGNQPQHF
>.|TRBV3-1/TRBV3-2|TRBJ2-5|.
TGTGCCAGCAGTCTTGGACAGAGCCAAGAGACCCAGTACTTC
CASSLGQSQETQYF
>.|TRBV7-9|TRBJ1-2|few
TGTGCCAGCAGCTTAGCAGGGGTCGGCTACACCTTC
CASSLAGVGYTF
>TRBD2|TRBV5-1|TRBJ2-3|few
TGCGCCAGCAAAAGGGGAGGGTCAGATACGCAGTATTTT
CASKRGGSDTQYF
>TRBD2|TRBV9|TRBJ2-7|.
TGTGCCAGCAGCGTAGGACGAGCGGGGGGCTACGAGCAGTACTTC
CASSVGRAGGYEQYF
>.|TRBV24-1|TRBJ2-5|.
TGTGCCACCAGTGACCCGACAGGTCAAGAGACCCAGTACTTC
CATSDPTGQETQYF
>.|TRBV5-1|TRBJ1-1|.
TGCGCCAGCAGCTTGGCCGGACAGTCGAACACTGAAGCTTTCTTT
CASSLAGQSNTEAFF
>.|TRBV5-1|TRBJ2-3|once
TGCGCCAGCAGCTCCCCAGCGGCTACGCAGTATTTT
CASSSPAATQYF
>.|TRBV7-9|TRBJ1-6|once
TGTGCCAGCAGCTTAGGGGGGGGTTCACCCCTCCACTTT
CASSLGGGSPLHF
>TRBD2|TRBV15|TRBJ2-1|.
TGTGCCACACGGACTAGCGGGGGCAACAATGAGCAGTTCTTC
CATRTSGGNNEQFF
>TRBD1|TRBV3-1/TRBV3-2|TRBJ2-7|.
TGTGCCAGCAGAGGACAGGGACAGTACGAGCAGTACTTC
CASRGQGQYEQYF
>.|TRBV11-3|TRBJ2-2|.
TGTGCCAGCAGCTCCCGGGCCGGGGAGCTGTTTTTT
CASSSRAGELFF
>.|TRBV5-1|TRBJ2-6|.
TGCGCCAGCGCGGTTTCTGGGGCCAACGTCCTGACTTTC
CASAVSGANVLTF
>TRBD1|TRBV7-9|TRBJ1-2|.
TGTGCCAGCAGCTTATTCCCCGGGACAGCTAACTATGGCTACACCTTC
CASSLFPGTANYGYTF
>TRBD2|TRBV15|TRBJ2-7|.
TGTGCCACCAGCAGAGTTCTAGCGGTCCGCCACGAGCAGTACTTC
CATSRVLAVRHEQYF
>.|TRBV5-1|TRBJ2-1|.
TGCGCCAGCAGCGGACTAAGCGAAAGCTCCTACAATGAGCAGTTCTTC
CASSGLSESSYNEQFF
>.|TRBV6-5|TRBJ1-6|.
TGTGCCAGCAGCCCCGGCAGCCTAGGTACCCTCCACTTT
CASSPGSLGTLHF
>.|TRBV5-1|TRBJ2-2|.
TGCGCCAGCAGCTTCCAGGATTCCGGGGAGCTGTTTTTT
CASSFQDSGELFF
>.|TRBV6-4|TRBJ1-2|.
TGTGCCAGCAGTGAACTGGCGGACTATGGCTACACCTTC
CASSELADYGYTF
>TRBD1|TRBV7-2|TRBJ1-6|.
TGTGCCAGCAGCTTACGAGGACAGGGTCAAATCAATAATTCACCCCTCCACTTT
CASSLRGQGQINNSPLHF
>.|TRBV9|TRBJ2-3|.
TGTGCCAGCAGCGTAGCGGGGCGGGGAGATACGCAGTATTTT
CASSVAGRGDTQYF
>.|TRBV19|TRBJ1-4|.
TGTGCCAGTAGCGCTAAAACCGGGACATCGAGACTGTTTTTT
CASSAKTGTSRLFF
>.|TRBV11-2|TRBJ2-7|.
TGTGCCAGCAGCTTAGATAGAGACTACGAGCAGTACTTC
CASSLDRDYEQYF
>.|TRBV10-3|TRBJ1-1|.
TGTGCCATCGCCGGGGGGGATGAAGCTTTCTTT
CAIAGGDEAFF
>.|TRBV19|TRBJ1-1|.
TGTGCCAGTAGCAAACAGGGCACTGAAGCTTTCTTT
CASSKQGTEAFF
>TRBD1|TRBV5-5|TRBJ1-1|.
TGTGCCAGCAGCTTGTGGCAGGGGGCACGAGCTTTCTTT
CASSLWQGARAFF
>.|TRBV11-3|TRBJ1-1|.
TGTGCCAGCAGCTTAACAGGCGGAGCCTGGGGGAACACTGAAGCTTTCTTT
CASSLTGGAWGNTEAFF
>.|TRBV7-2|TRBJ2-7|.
TGTGCCAGCAGCTTAGGTTTGCAGGGGCCGTTCTACGAGCAGTACTTC
CASSLGLQGPFYEQYF
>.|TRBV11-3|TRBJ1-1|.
TGTGCCAGCAGCTTAGAGGCAGGGTATAGCACTGAAGCTTTCTTT
CASSLEAGYSTEAFF
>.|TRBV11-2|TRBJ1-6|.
TGTGCCAGCAGCTCGAGAGCCCAGGGGCAGTCACCCCTCCACTTT
CASSSRAQGQSPLHF
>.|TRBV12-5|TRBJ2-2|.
TGTGCTAGTGGTTTGGTACTTGGCAGGGCGAACACCGGGGAGCTGTTTTTT
CASGLVLGRANTGELFF
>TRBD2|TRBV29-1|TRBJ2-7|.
TGCAGCGTTGCTAGCGGGGGATCCTACGAGCAGTACTTC
CSVASGGSYEQYF
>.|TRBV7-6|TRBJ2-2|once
TGTGCCAGCAGCTTAGGTACACGGTCTACCGGGGTCACCGGGGAGCTGTTTTTT
CASSLGTRSTGVTGELFF
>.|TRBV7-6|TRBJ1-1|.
TGTGCCAGCAGCTTAATCCAGCGCACTGAAGCTTTCTTT
CASSLIQRTEAFF
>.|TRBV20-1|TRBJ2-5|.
TGCAGTGCTACCATAGCGGAGACCCAGTACTTC
CSATIAETQYF
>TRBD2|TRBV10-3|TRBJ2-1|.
TGTGCCATCAGTGAGTCGGGACTAGCGGTTTATGATGAGCAGTTCTTC
CAISESGLAVYDEQFF
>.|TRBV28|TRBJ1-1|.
TGTGCCAGCAGTTCCCTATTTCCGGACACTGAAGCTTTCTTT
CASSSLFPDTEAFF
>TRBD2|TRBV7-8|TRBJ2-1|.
TGTGCCAGCAGCCCGTGGACTAGCGGGGGCCCAAATGAGCAGTTCTTC
CASSPWTSGGPNEQFF
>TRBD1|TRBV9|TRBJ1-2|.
TGTGCCAGCAGAGGGGGGCAGGGGGACTATGGCTACACCTTC
CASRGGQGDYGYTF
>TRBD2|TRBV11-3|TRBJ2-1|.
TGTGCCAGCAGCTTAGCGGCTAGCGGGGGTGGTGAGCAGTTCTTC
CASSLAASGGGEQFF
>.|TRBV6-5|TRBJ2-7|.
TGTGCCAGCAGTTACTCCATGGACAGCTCCTACGAGCAGTACTTC
CASSYSMDSSYEQYF
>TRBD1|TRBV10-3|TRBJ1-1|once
TGTGCCATCAGTGGACCGACAGGGGGGAACACTGAAGCTTTCTTT
CAISGPTGGNTEAFF
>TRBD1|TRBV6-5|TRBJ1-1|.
TGTGCCAGCAGTTCGACAGGGAATCAAGCTTTCTTT
CASSSTGNQAFF
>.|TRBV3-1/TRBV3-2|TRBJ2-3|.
TGTGCCAGCAGCCAAGAAAGAGTAGGGGGCACAGATACGCAGTATTTT
CASSQERVGGTDTQYF
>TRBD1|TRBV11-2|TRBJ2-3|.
TGTGCCAGCAGCTTGGGACAGAGCACAGATACGCAGTATTTT
CASSLGQSTDTQYF
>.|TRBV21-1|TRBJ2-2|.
TGTGCCAGCAGCAAAGAGTATCGGGGAGTGGACGCGAGGAACACCGGGGAGCTGTTTTTT
CASSKEYRGVDARNTGELFF
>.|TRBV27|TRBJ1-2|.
TGTGCCAGCAGTTCTCAGACGGAGAACCTATCTGGCTACACCTTC
CASSSQTENLSGYTF
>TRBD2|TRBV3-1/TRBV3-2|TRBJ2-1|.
TGTGCCAGCAGCCAATTTAGCGGGGGGGCACCCAATGAGCAGTTCTTC
CASSQFSGGAPNEQFF
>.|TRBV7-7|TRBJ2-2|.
TGTGCCAGCAGCCCCCAAGGGGGGAGGGAGGTCGGCACCGGGGAGCTGTTTTTT
CASSPQGGREVGTGELFF
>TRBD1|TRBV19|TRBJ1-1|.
TGTGCCAGTAGAATCGGGACAGGGGGTCAGGGCACTGAAGCTTTCTTT
CASRIGTGGQGTEAFF
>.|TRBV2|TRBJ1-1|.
TGTGCCAGCATATCATCAAGGTTCGGGGGGTCCACTGAAGCTTTCTTT
CASISSRFGGSTEAFF
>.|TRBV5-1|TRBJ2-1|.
TGCGCCAGCAGCTTGGCCGTACAGGCCTTTAGCTACAATGAGCAGTTCTTC
CASSLAVQAFSYNEQFF
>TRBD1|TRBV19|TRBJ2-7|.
TGTGCCAGTAGTCCCCGGACAGGGGGCGCGGGGGAGCAGTACTTC
CASSPRTGGAGEQYF